This T cell receptor (beta chain) came from a study of cytomegalovirus exposure and HLA in healthy donors. Trimming left V 3 bases short and J 3 bases short, with 6 bases between. There are 12 residues in the CDR3. Germline-derived CDR1 and CDR2 are SGHDT and YYEEEE. Use of 60 Vbeta and 13 Jbeta primers characterized the PCR. Sequencing used immunoSEQ multiplex PCR; TCRdb keeps in-frame clones, though not all of them. The data contain about 160,000 clones, roughly four fifths of them singletons. Material: PBMCs. The clonotype comes from a man in his forties in good health and CMV-seronegative. The chain uses TRBV5-6 and TRBJ1-1; perhaps TRBD1 as D (5 bases). CDR3 amino acids: CASSWDYTEAFF. CDR3 coding DNA: TGTGCCAGCAGCTGGGACTACACTGAAGCTTTCTTT.